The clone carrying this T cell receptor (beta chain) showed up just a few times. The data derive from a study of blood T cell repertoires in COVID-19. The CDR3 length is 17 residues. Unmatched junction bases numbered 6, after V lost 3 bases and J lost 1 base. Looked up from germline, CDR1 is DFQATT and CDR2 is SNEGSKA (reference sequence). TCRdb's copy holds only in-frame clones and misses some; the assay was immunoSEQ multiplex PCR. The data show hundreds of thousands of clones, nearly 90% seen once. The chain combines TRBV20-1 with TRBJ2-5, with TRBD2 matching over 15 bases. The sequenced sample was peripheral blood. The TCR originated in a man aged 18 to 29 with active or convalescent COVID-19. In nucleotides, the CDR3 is TGCAGTGCTAGTCGGACTAGCGGGGGGGTATTCCAAGAGACCCAGTACTTC. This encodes CSASRTSGGVFQETQYF.